This entry describes one T cell receptor (beta chain). One end of the junction fails to match germline, which may point to a read error. Looked up from germline, CDR1 is SGHRS and CDR2 is YFSETQ. This CDR3 region has 16 residues. The data originate from a study of blood T cells in healthy people across ages. Through a sample-barcoded 5' primer and a J-beta primer mix, a second PCR was run for roughly 6 to 12 cycles. TCRdb analysed the 5' RACE reads with MiXCR anew, one entry per CDR3 protein. The sample yields fewer than 800,000 distinct CDR3 sequences, about a third seen once. The sample was blood. The receptor was isolated from a woman older than 75 in good health. The chain has TRBV5-1 and TRBJ2-2; 7 bases match TRBD2. The CDR3 protein is CASSLVGRVNTGGLFF. The CDR3 nucleotides are TGCGCCAGCAGCTTAGTAGGGAGGGTGAACACCGGGGGGCTGTTTTTT.